This T cell receptor beta chain originates from a study of blood T cell repertoires in COVID-19. There are 19 residues in the CDR3. V lost 0 bases and J 4 bases, leaving 22 bases between the germline ends. The germline gives CDR1 LNHDA, CDR2 SQIVND (reference sequence). The table came from immunoSEQ multiplex PCR; TCRdb's copy has only in-frame clones and leaves some out. This sample carries fewer than 300,000 clones, about nine tenths of them seen once, and the ten largest clones take roughly 12%. This TCR came from a young woman with COVID-19, enrolled during active disease. The sequenced sample was peripheral blood. This chain links TRBV19 with TRBJ2-4, with TRBD1 as a possible D gene (6 bases). CDR3 in DNA: TGTGCCAGTAGTATAGATCCTAGCAGGGGCCTTTTCTTAAAAAACATTCAGTACTTC. This gives the protein CASSIDPSRGLFLKNIQYF.